Each of the 21 T cell receptor beta chains below was sequenced from the same sample in a study of human thymus T cells. Thymic resections from corrective heart surgery supplied the tissue. Only in-frame clones appear in the TCRdb table, and some are missing; sequencing was by immunoSEQ multiplex PCR. In the table there are about 78,000 clones, approximately 96% of which are singletons. The sample consisted of thymus tissue. Every receptor here comes from a boy in the first two years of life with a congenital heart defect but otherwise immunologically healthy.

This chain joins TRBV6-5 and TRBJ1-2; 7 bases map to TRBD1. Germline V CDR1 and CDR2: MNHEY, SVGAGI. Germline trimming cut 4 bases from V and 6 bases from J; bases unmatched to any gene: 5. The CDR3 has 13 residues. In nucleotides, the CDR3 is TGTGCCAGCAGTTGCCGACAGGGACATGGCTACACCTTC. Translating it yields CASSCRQGHGYTF.

The chain carries TRBV7-9 and TRBJ2-7, with 10 bases that match TRBD2. The CDR3 runs 14 residues. The V gene's germline CDR1 is SEHNR and CDR2 FQNEAQ (reference sequence). Trimming cost V 3 bases and J 5 bases; bases outside gene matches: 4. The CDR3 sequence: CASSFASGGDEQYF. The CDR3 nucleotides read TGTGCCAGCAGCTTTGCTAGCGGGGGTGACGAGCAGTACTTC.

The gene calls are TRBV10-3 and TRBJ1-2; 9 positions match TRBD1. CDR3 length: 13 residues. CDR1 is ENHRY and CDR2 is SYGVKD in the germline V gene. Unmatched junction bases numbered 6, after V lost 3 bases and J lost 10 bases. CDR3 amino acids: CAISDDRGKIYTF. CDR3 DNA sequence: TGTGCCATCAGTGACGACAGGGGGAAGATCTACACCTTC.

The genes are TRBV28 and TRBJ2-1; tentative D call: TRBD2 (6 bases). Per the germline V gene, CDR1 is MDHEN and CDR2 is SYDVKM. V was clipped by 4 bases and J by 7 bases, with 14 bases between them. This CDR3 has 14 amino acids. In DNA, the CDR3 is TGTGCCAGCAGTTGCTGGAGGGCAAGGAATGAGCAGTTCTTC. Amino acid sequence: CASSCWRARNEQFF.

The chain joins TRBV9 to TRBJ2-3; D not resolved. V dropped 3 bases and J dropped 2 bases, with 4 bases sitting between them. Germline assignment: CDR1 SGDLS and CDR2 YYNGEE. This CDR3 contains 12 residues. DNA of the CDR3: TGTGCCAGCAGCGCCCCCACAGATACGCAGTATTTT. It yields the protein CASSAPTDTQYF.

The genes are TRBV27 and TRBJ2-1; 9 nucleotides agree with TRBD1. This CDR3 comprises 17 residues. Germline trimming cut 6 bases from V and 3 bases from J; bases unmatched to any gene: 12. Germline V gives CDR1 MNHEY, CDR2 SMNVEV (reference sequence). In DNA, the CDR3 is TGTGCCAGCAGCCCACCCCGACAGGGGGGCATCTACAATGAGCAGTTCTTC. Its translation is CASSPPRQGGIYNEQFF.

The chain couples TRBV21-1 to TRBJ2-7. TRBV21-1 is an annotated pseudogene. The CDR3 has 15 amino acids. The CDR3 DNA follows: TGTGCCAGCGTCCGGGCCCCATCGACACCTATGGAGCAGTACTTC. Translation gives CASVRAPSTPMEQYF.

The chain joins TRBV5-1 to TRBJ2-7; TRBD1 is a possible D gene (6 bases). CDR1 is SGHRS, CDR2 YFSETQ, per germline. Trimming pared 0 bases from V and 2 bases from J, leaving 24 bases between. The CDR3 consists of 19 residues. The CDR3 is CASSLASRGEVKTPYEQYF. CDR3 coding DNA: TGCGCCAGCAGCTTGGCGAGCAGGGGTGAAGTTAAGACCCCCTACGAGCAGTACTTC. Full variable domain (missing parts from reference TRBV5-1 and TRBJ2-7): KAGVTQTPRYLIKTRGQQVTLSCSPISGHRSVSWYQQTPGQGLQFLFEYFSETQRNKGNFPGRFSGRQFSNSRSEMNVSTLELGDSALYLCASSLASRGEVKTPYEQYFGPGTRLTVT.

For the CDR3, the DNA is TGTGCCAGTAGTTTGGGACTAGCGGGATCGTCCTACAATGAGCAGTTCTTC. The encoded protein is CASSLGLAGSSYNEQFF. The rearrangement links TRBV19 to TRBJ2-1, with 13 nucleotides matching TRBD2. Germline V gene sequence: CDR1 LNHDA, CDR2 SQIVND (reference sequence). Germline trimming cut 5 bases from V and 1 base from J; bases unmatched to any gene: 5. The CDR3 length is 17 residues.

The chain's CDR3 is CASSTIGRTEKRNTIYF. For the CDR3, the DNA is TGCGCCAGCAGTACCATTGGTAGGACAGAGAAGCGAAACACCATATATTTT. The chain uses TRBV10-2 and TRBJ1-3; weak D call: TRBD1 (6 bases). Germline V gene lookup returns CDR1 WSHSY and CDR2 SAAADI. There are 17 residues in the CDR3. Trimming pared 5 bases from V and 5 bases from J, leaving 22 bases between.

The V call is TRBV28, the J call TRBJ2-7, with 8 bases matching TRBD2. The CDR3 loop spans 14 amino acids. The junction had 7 bases not matched to a gene; V was cut back by 5 bases and J by 4 bases. CDR1 and CDR2 from the germline V gene are MDHEN and SYDVKM. CDR3 region: CASSRSGRHYEQYF. The DNA of the CDR3 is TGTGCCAGCAGTAGAAGCGGGAGACATTACGAGCAGTACTTC.

The chain has TRBV11-3 and TRBJ2-1; possibly TRBD2 for D (6 bases). Looked up from germline, CDR1 is SGHNT and CDR2 is YENEEA. The CDR3 length is 18 residues. The V end was cut by 4 bases, the J end by 0 bases, with 19 bases between. The CDR3 region is CASSSWSGVPSSYNEQFF. For the CDR3, the DNA is TGTGCCAGCAGCTCCTGGTCGGGGGTCCCGAGCTCCTACAATGAGCAGTTCTTC.

The genes are TRBV4-3 and TRBJ2-2; 8 nucleotides agree with TRBD1. After removal of 0 bases from V and 7 bases from J, the junction contained 7 bases not matched to a gene. From germline, CDR1 is LGHNA and CDR2 YSLEER. The CDR3 has 16 amino acids. The CDR3 DNA reads as TGCGCCAGCAGCCAAGAGAGCCGGACAGGGAACGGGGAGCTGTTTTTT. It yields the protein CASSQESRTGNGELFF.

Concerning this clone itself: The junction shows a germline mismatch at one end, possibly a read error. This chain links TRBV6-1 with TRBJ2-3; unclear D gene. CDR3 size: 15 residues. The germline gives CDR1 MNHNS, CDR2 SASEGT. CDR3 sequence reads: CASSEDPTSTDTQYF. The CDR3, as DNA: TGTGCCAGCAGCGAAGACCCGACTAGCACAGATACGCAGTATTTT.

The gene calls are TRBV27 and TRBJ1-4; no definite D call. Trimming took off 7 bases at V and 8 bases at J, with 26 bases between the two ends. The germline V gene has CDR1 MNHEY and CDR2 SMNVEV (reference sequence). This CDR3 spans 17 amino acids. The CDR3 reads CASTEGGSLPTKEKLFF. CDR3 coding DNA: TGTGCCAGCACCGAGGGTGGCTCATTGCCGACGAAAGAAAAACTGTTTTTT.

The rearrangement links TRBV10-3 to TRBJ2-3; weak D call: TRBD2 (6 bases). V lost 4 bases and J lost 0, with 17 bases in between. The CDR3 covers 17 residues. CDR1 and CDR2 (germline): ENHRY, SYGVKD. CDR3 DNA sequence: TGTGCCATCAGTGTCTCGCGCGGGGAAAAAAGCACAGATACGCAGTATTTT. This sequence encodes CAISVSRGEKSTDTQYF.

J is TRBJ2-7 and V is TRBV11-3, with D uncertain. The CDR3 totals 12 residues. The germline V and J ends were trimmed by 1 base and 5 bases, with 6 bases remaining between them. Germline V gives CDR1 SGHNT, CDR2 YENEEA. Here the CDR3 reads CASSLGMNEQYF. The CDR3 nucleotides are TGTGCCAGCAGCTTAGGTATGAACGAGCAGTACTTC.

This chain uses TRBV7-4 with TRBJ1-1, with D unresolved. Germline V gives CDR1 SGHVT, CDR2 SQSDAQ. V dropped 5 bases and J dropped 2 bases, with 12 bases sitting between them. This CDR3 has 14 residues. CDR3 region: CASSLATGNTEAFF. The CDR3, as DNA: TGTGCCAGCAGCCTCGCGACTGGAAACACTGAAGCTTTCTTT.

The chain combines TRBV5-5 with TRBJ1-3; D remains ambiguous. V lost 1 base and J 2 bases, leaving 16 bases between the germline ends. Germline lookup yields CDR1 SGHKS and CDR2 YYEKEE (reference sequence). The CDR3 covers 17 residues. In nucleotides, the CDR3 is TGTGCCAGCAGCTTGCGGCAAAAGTCTGACCCTGGAAACACCATATATTTT. Translated: CASSLRQKSDPGNTIYF.

The chain joins TRBV7-2 to TRBJ2-5, with D perhaps TRBD2 (6 bases). Looked up from germline, CDR1 is SGHTA and CDR2 is FQGNSA. The CDR3 spans 18 residues. Trimming pared 4 bases from V and 0 bases from J, leaving 21 bases between. CDR3 DNA: TGTGCCAGCAGCTGGGACCGGGACTTCTCGAAGTACCAAGAGACCCAGTACTTC. It specifies CASSWDRDFSKYQETQYF.

This sequence joins TRBV27 and TRBJ2-3; 11 bases are shared with TRBD2. Losses at the gene ends were 8 bases for V and 0 bases for J; bases not matched to a gene: 1. The CDR3 sequence is 14 residues long. The germline gives CDR1 MNHEY, CDR2 SMNVEV (reference sequence). CDR3 sequence: CASVAGGSTDTQYF. The CDR3 bases are TGTGCCAGCGTAGCGGGAGGGAGCACAGATACGCAGTATTTT.